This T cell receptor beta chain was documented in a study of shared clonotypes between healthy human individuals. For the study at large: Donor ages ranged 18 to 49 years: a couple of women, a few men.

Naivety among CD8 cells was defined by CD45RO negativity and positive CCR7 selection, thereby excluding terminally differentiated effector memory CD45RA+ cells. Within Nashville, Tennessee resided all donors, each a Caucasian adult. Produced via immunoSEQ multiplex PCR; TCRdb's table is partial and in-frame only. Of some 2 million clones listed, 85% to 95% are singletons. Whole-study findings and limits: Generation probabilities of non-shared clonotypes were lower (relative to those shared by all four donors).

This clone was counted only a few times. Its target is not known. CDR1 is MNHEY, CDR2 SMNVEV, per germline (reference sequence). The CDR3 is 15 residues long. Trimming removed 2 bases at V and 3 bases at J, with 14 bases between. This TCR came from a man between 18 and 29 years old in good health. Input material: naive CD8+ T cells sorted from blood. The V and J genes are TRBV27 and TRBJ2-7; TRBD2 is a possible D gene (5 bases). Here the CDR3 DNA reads TGTGCCAGCAGTTTAAGCCGAGGAGGATTCTACGAGCAGTACTTC. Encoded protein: CASSLSRGGFYEQYF.